This T cell receptor beta chain was found in a study of beta chain features in type 1 diabetes. Study background: The number of sorted cells examined across all samples was around 110 million. General study results and limits: The question left open here concerned HLA type influencing TCRB rearrangement. Moderately but significantly shorter TCRB CDR3s were found in Type 1 diabetes patients in all four CD4+ subsets.

Expressed TCRB transcripts were sequenced because the entire RNA isolate underwent reverse transcription. TCRdb's copy holds only in-frame clones and misses some; the assay was immunoSEQ multiplex PCR. The table lists around 45,000 clones, roughly 48% of them singletons. Sorted CD4+ subsets: naive, central memory, regulatory, stem cell-like memory (CD45RO/CCR7/CD25/CD127/CD95/CD27 panel). Trimming cost V 3 bases and J 1 base; bases outside gene matches: 19. Germline assignment: CDR1 SGDLS and CDR2 YYNGEE. This CDR3 spans 20 amino acids. Points on this clone: What it recognizes is unknown.

Input material: stem cell memory CD4+ T cells from blood. The J gene is TRBJ2-1, the V gene TRBV9, with 7 bases fitting TRBD2. The receptor's source is a young man with type 1 diabetes. The CDR3 loop reads CASSATGRSSGTFSYNEQFF. In DNA, the CDR3 is TGTGCCAGCAGCGCGACGGGAAGGAGCAGCGGGACCTTTTCCTACAATGAGCAGTTCTTC.